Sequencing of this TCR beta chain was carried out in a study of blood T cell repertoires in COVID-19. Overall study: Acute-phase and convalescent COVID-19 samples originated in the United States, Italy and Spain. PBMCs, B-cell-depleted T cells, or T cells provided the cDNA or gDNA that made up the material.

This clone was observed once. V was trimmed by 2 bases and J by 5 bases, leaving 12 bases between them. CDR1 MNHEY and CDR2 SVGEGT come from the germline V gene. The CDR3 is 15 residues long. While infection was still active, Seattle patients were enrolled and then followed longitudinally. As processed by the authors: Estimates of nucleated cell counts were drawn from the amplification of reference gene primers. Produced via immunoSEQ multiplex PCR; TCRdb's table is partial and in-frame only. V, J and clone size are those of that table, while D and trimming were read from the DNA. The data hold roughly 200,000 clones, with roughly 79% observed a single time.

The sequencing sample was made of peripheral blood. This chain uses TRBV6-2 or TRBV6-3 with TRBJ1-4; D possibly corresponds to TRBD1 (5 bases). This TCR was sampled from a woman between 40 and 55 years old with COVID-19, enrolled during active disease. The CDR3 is CASSYGATANEKLFF. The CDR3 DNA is TGTGCCAGCAGTTACGGGGCCACTGCGAATGAAAAACTGTTTTTT.